This T cell receptor beta chain is from a study of CD8 T cells in ankylosing spondylitis. TCRdb called the 5' RACE reads again in MiXCR, with one record for every CDR3 protein. The repertoire consists of roughly 400,000 distinct CDR3 sequences, with 20% to 25% occurring once and the leading ten covering approximately 16%. General study points: Ankylosing spondylitis blood seemed to carry a telltale TCR beta motif made of fewer than ten highly homologous variants.

This clonotype was recorded a few times. The antigen remains unidentified. A read error may account for a junction end that differs from germline. Specimen: blood, either unsorted or a sorted T cell fraction (not recorded which). This sequence was found in a male donor with ankylosing spondylitis.

CDR3 in DNA: TGTGCTAGCAGCCCCGCCGCGGGAGGGCGTCATGAGCAGTTCTTC. This gives the protein CASSPAAGGRHEQFF. The V gene is TRBV7-7, the J gene TRBJ2-1, with 9 bases identical to TRBD2. The CDR3 contains 15 residues. The germline gives CDR1 SSHAT, CDR2 FNYEAQ (reference sequence).